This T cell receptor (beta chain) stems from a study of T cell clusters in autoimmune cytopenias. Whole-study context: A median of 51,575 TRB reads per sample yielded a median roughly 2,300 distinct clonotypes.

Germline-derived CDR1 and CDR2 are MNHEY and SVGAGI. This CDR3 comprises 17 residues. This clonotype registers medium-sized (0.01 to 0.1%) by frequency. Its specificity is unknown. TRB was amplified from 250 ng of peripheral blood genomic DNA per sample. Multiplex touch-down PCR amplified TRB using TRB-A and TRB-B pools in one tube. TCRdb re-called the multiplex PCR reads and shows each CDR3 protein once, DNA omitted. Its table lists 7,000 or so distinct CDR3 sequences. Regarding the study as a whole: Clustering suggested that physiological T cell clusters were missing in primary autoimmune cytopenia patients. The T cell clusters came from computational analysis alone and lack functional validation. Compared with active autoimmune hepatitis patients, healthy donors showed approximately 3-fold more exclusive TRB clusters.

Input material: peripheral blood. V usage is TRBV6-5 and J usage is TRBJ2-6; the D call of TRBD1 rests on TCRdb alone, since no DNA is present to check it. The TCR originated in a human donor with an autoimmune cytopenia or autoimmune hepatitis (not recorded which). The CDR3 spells CASSRFPGGSGANVLTF.